This T cell receptor beta chain was profiled in a study of blood T cell repertoires in COVID-19. Study in general: There were acute and convalescent COVID-19 samples, and they came from the United States, Italy and Spain.

Authors' analysis steps: The assay estimated nucleated cells by amplifying reference gene primers. Clones were read by immunoSEQ multiplex PCR, and TCRdb kept only the in-frame ones, dropping some. V and J calls and clone size come straight from that table; D and trimming were deduced from the DNA. This sample has 200,000 to 250,000 clones, with around 90% found just once. V gave up 4 bases and J gave up 1 base, with 8 bases separating them. Per germline, CDR1 LNHNV and CDR2 YYDKDF (reference sequence). CDR3 length: 13 amino acids. The material sequenced was peripheral blood. This TCR was recovered from a man aged 60 to 69 who had recovered from COVID-19. V is TRBV15 and J is TRBJ2-7, with D uncertain. The chain's CDR3 is CATSTAGSYEQYF. In DNA form, the CDR3 reads TGTGCCACCAGCACCGCAGGTTCCTACGAGCAGTACTTC. Variable domain in full (rest from reference TRBV15 and TRBJ2-7): DAMVIQNPRYQVTQFGKPVTLSCSQTLNHNVMYWYQQKSSQAPKLLFHYYDKDFNNEADTPDNFQSRRPNTSFCFLDIRSPGLGDTAMYLCATSTAGSYEQYFGPGTRLTVT.